This TCR beta chain was recorded in a study of cytomegalovirus exposure and HLA in healthy donors (dated by TCRdb to 2015 to 2018). For the study in its entirety: An earlier analysis of around 600 of the donors reported 250 to 350 Gb of sequence data and some 120 million unique TCR beta sequences from approximately 180 million T cells. About 280 gigabases of sequencing data and around 80 million unique TCR sequences made up an early release that covered about 640 HLA-typed donors. Of the approximately 400 genotyped donors, approximately 81% were placed in the genetic ancestry cluster associated with self-reported Caucasian donors. The aim of the study was to test whether cataloging public T cell receptors could identify signatures of past pathogen exposure. The T cell repertoires of roughly 660 subjects were profiled by immunosequencing and related to cytomegalovirus serostatus. Besides the first cohort of hundreds of subjects, a separate validation cohort made up of 95 to 150 different subjects was used. To predict cytomegalovirus infection status, the study brought together high-throughput TCR immunosequencing, statistical association of individual TCRs with disease status, and machine learning. A later analysis re-examined previously published TCR beta repertoires from around 670 donors and added high-resolution HLA genotyping to investigate patterns of TCR occurrence. The later analysis used no new phenotypic data to find candidate immune exposures, relying instead on TCR beta sequences and their occurrence across donors. In an earlier analysis of 587 of the donors, high-throughput TCR beta sequencing was used to judge whether each TCR beta V gene segment behaved as functional or pseudogenic. Donor age, sex, ethnicity and CMV serostatus were collected together with the repertoire data. Genome-wide SNP genotypes for about three fifths of the roughly 670 donors were used in a later genetic analysis, which treated that subset as a discovery cohort. Every repertoire in the discovery cohort had been generated on one and the same sequencing platform. HLA typing included class I and class II loci at four-digit resolution. Typing coverage varied by locus: 629-630 donors for A, B, C, DRB1 and DQB1; 500 to 550 for DQA1; about 590 for DPA1; approximately 450 for DPB1. Because of strong linkage in the cohort, roughly five DR-DQ haplotypes were treated as single units for association and clustering. Across some 400 genotyped donors of the cohort, an average of approximately 240,000 unique TCR beta nucleotide sequences per donor were sequenced, and roughly 20% of those sequences were non-productive.

Library method: the immunoSEQ multiplex PCR assay. A mixture of 60 forward primers for TCR Vbeta segments and 13 reverse primers for TCR Jbeta segments was used in the multiplex PCR. A multiplex PCR assay on genomic DNA amplified the CDR3 region of rearranged TCR beta genes. The amplified TCR beta libraries were sequenced on the Illumina HiSeq System as 87-base-pair reads. On the authors' methods: A later analysis tallied approximately 87 million unique TCR beta chains across the 666 repertoires, and around 9.9 million of those chains were shared by two or more donors. A nearest-neighbor algorithm error-corrected the raw reads and collapsed the reads into unique sequences, merging closely related sequences to remove PCR and sequencing errors. V, D and J gene segments were assigned by aligning CDR3 sequences to IMGT reference sequences. For a sequence to be retained, a match of at least six nucleotides to both a V gene segment and a J gene segment was required. Rearrangements were classified as productive when the CDR3 lacked stop codons and remained in frame with V and J, and all other rearrangements were classified as non-productive. CDR3 was defined by IMGT convention, running from the second conserved V-encoded cysteine to the conserved J-encoded phenylalanine. The earlier analysis of about 560 of the donors excluded any sequence lacking an unambiguous match to a single V gene segment. An earlier analysis of several hundred of the donors classified V segments as functional when productive rearrangements were above 56.7% and as segregating when the standard deviation between donors was above 5%. A statistical classification framework was developed to diagnose cytomegalovirus status using the catalog of TCR beta chain sequences. In a later analysis, V and J genes were assigned by comparing TCR nucleotide sequences against IMGT/GENE-DB human TR gene sequences. A later analysis assigned CDR3 sequences and most-parsimonious VDJ recombination scenarios with the TCRdist pipeline. In a later analysis, each TCR beta chain was defined by its CDR3 amino acid sequence together with its V-gene family, and reads lacking a unique V-gene family were excluded. As a way to deal with suspected cross-contamination and a sequencing artifact, a later analysis dropped more than 500 nucleotide sequences that were highly shared and had low generation probability. In a later analysis, a clonal expansion index for each public chain was calculated from normalized within-repertoire ranks of inferred template counts. Generation probabilities in a later analysis came from a VDJ recombination model fitted to out-of-frame rearrangements, and those results were checked against IGoR. Hypergeometric tests were used in a later analysis to score TCR-TCR, TCR-HLA and TCR-CMV co-occurrence, with a repertoire-size bias correction applied to the TCR pairs. False discovery rates were estimated in a later analysis by permuting HLA or CMV assignments 20 times. In a later analysis, co-occurring TCRs were grouped with DBSCAN, and TCRdist sequence similarity was added when clustering was performed within HLA-allele-positive subsets. Co-occurrence clustering excluded repertoires with fewer than 30,000 or more than 120,000 public chains, plus five with anomalous nucleotide sharing. The immuneACCESS repertoire file appears here via TCRdb, limited to in-frame rearrangements. These files lack a portion of the clones; in checked studies, under half of the deficit traces to unresolved V genes, and the cause of the others is not known. That table is the source of V, J and clone size, and D and trimming were worked out from the DNA. This sample lists about 160,000 clones; 60% to 80% were detected once. The biggest ten clones account for around 0.89% of the sample.

The CDR3 measures 16 amino acids from cysteine to phenylalanine. Only the CDR3 region is kept as DNA, spanning 48 bases read in frame from base 1. The germline V end is reduced by 1 base and the J end by 5 bases; junction bases left unmatched: 8. According to the germline V gene, CDR1 reads MGHRA and CDR2 reads YSYEKL. As regards this clone: This receptor's antigen is unknown. Base qualities were left out, and no much larger clone turns up one base away.

In total, around 600 healthy bone marrow donors made up the cohort. All cohort members were sampled while nominally healthy, although unrecorded immune exposures were likely present. The donor tested CMV seropositive and was one of the 289 seropositive cohort members. Every donor gave a peripheral blood sample, and the peripheral blood mononuclear cells from that sample were used for TCR beta sequencing. The Qiagen DNeasy Blood Extraction Kit was used to extract genomic DNA from the blood cell samples. Study-wide conclusions, independent of this receptor: According to a later analysis, TCR association rates differed among HLA loci, with DRB1 alleles showing the most associated TCRs and HLA-C alleles showing the fewest. Because counts were too low, some 16 rarely observed V segments, including chromosome 9 orphons, were excluded from the earlier analysis of around 640 of the donors. Presence/absence analyses assumed roughly uniform sequencing depth across donors, an assumption that may not hold. Strong co-occurrence of HLA alleles, especially DR and DQ, made assigning TCR associations to individual alleles difficult. Linkage disequilibrium might explain the correlated functional status among segregating V segments, but an unknown experimental factor could not be ruled out. At a false discovery rate of 0.05, a later analysis linked 16,000 or so TCR beta sequences to specific HLA alleles. In a later analysis, HLA-associated TCR beta chains showed more clonal expansion and lower generation probabilities than non-associated chains that were equally common. Across donors, most TCR sequences were observed very rarely, whereas some public TCRs were present in many individuals. Because the 87-base-pair reads could not distinguish some IMGT-functional V segments, including TRBV6-2 and TRBV6-3, those segments were excluded. It was suggested by the authors that the approach could potentially be generalized to other disease states and immunological phenotypes. A few of the identified cytomegalovirus-associated TCR beta chains were confirmed in vitro to be specific for cytomegalovirus antigens. V-gene and J-gene trimming of TCR beta chains was associated with a missense DCLRE1C variant in a later genetic analysis, and the association was replicated in an independent cohort. A cluster of highly shared sequence variants was judged likely to represent a technical artifact of the sequencing pipeline. A later analysis reported that several top co-occurrence clusters appeared linked to parvovirus B19, influenza, CMV and Epstein-Barr virus. CMV serostatus was the only immune exposure information available for the cohort. A further reported finding was that TCR beta sequences accurately predicted the HLA-A and HLA-B alleles for most subjects in the first cohort. The classifier was reported to diagnose cytomegalovirus status with high specificity and sensitivity in both the original and validation cohorts. According to a later analysis, most CMV-associated TCR beta chains appeared to be HLA-restricted, and the HLA associations seemed to be driven largely by CMV exposure. The cohort was sequenced for TCR beta chains only, and without alpha or paired-chain data the features that could be detected were limited. In the study, approximately 150 TCR beta chains were listed as associated with cytomegalovirus. In an earlier analysis of some 550 of the donors, most TCR beta V segments were observed in productive rearrangements about 90% or about 30% of the time, broadly matching IMGT annotations. HLA typing was unavailable for some donors at each locus, so association tests used only the typed subset. A later genetic analysis reported fewer N-insertions in productive TCRs among donors in an Asian-associated ancestry cluster than the approximately 670-donor mean.

Sequencing was performed on PBMCs. Here the chain combines TRBV4-1 and TRBJ1-3, and TRBD1 aligns with 7 junction nucleotides. The source of this sequence is a woman in her fifties or sixties in good health and CMV-seropositive. The CDR3 reads as follows: CASSQVGQRLRNTIYF. The nucleotide sequence is TGCGCCAGCAGCCAAGTGGGACAGAGACTCCGAAACACCATATATTTT.